Presented here are 21 T cell receptor beta chains from one specimen sequenced in a study of shared clonotypes between healthy human individuals. TCRdb keeps only in-frame clones here, not all; method: immunoSEQ multiplex PCR. Of a few hundred thousand clones in the sample, roughly 78% were seen once. Sequencing was done on a sample of PBMCs. The receptors shown here come from a woman aged 40 to 50 in good health. Some clones in this sample may be carry-over from other donors' samples.

The chain joins TRBV7-9 to TRBJ2-1; 10 bases align to TRBD2. CDR1 and CDR2 from the germline V gene are SEHNR and FQNEAQ (reference sequence). This CDR3 has 15 residues. After removal of 3 bases from V and 2 bases from J, the junction contained 1 base not matched to a gene. The CDR3 DNA reads TGTGCCAGCAGCTTTAGCGGGAGGCCCTACAATGAGCAGTTCTTC. This translates into CASSFSGRPYNEQFF.

The J gene is TRBJ2-1, the V gene TRBV2; perhaps TRBD1 as D (5 bases). Germline V gene data show CDR1 as SNHLY and CDR2 as FYNNEI. Trimming pared 3 bases from V and 0 bases from J, leaving 9 bases between. This CDR3 contains 15 residues. The CDR3 sequence: CASSDTGASYNEQFF. CDR3 nucleotides: TGTGCCAGCAGTGATACAGGTGCCTCCTACAATGAGCAGTTCTTC.

The rearrangement uses TRBV7-2 and TRBJ2-7, with 14 bases lining up with TRBD2. The germline gives CDR1 SGHTA, CDR2 FQGNSA. This CDR3 is 19 amino acids long. The ends lost 5 bases at V and 5 bases at J; junction bases unmatched: 17. CDR3 region: CASSNPGTSGGGGIHEQYF. In nucleotides, the CDR3 is TGTGCCAGCAGCAATCCCGGGACTAGCGGGGGAGGGGGAATCCACGAGCAGTACTTC.

V is TRBV7-9 and J is TRBJ2-1, with 8 bases aligning to TRBD2. V trimming: 5 bases; J trimming: 8 bases; junction bases outside the gene matches: 8. CDR1 is SEHNR and CDR2 is FQNEAQ in the germline V gene (reference sequence). The CDR3 consists of 14 residues. The CDR3 loop reads CASSPGLEVDEQFF. The DNA of the CDR3 is TGTGCCAGCAGCCCGGGACTAGAGGTCGATGAGCAGTTCTTC.

Here the CDR3 DNA reads TGTGCCAGCAGCCCGACACGCTACAATGAGCAGTTCTTC. Its protein is CASSPTRYNEQFF. The chain joins TRBV7-9 to TRBJ2-1; D is undetermined. V was shortened by 5 bases and J by 3 bases, with 8 bases between the two germline ends. The V gene's germline CDR1 is SEHNR and CDR2 FQNEAQ (reference sequence). The CDR3 covers 13 residues.

The chain employs TRBV29-1 and TRBJ2-7; 7 bases agree with TRBD1. Germline trimming cut 5 bases from V and 0 bases from J; bases unmatched to any gene: 4. This CDR3 has 13 amino acids. From germline, CDR1 is SQVTM and CDR2 ANQGSEA. Here the CDR3 reads CSVKWDSSYEQYF. CDR3 nucleotides: TGCAGCGTTAAGTGGGACAGCTCCTACGAGCAGTACTTC.

The CDR3 DNA is TGTGCCAGCTCACCACCGGGACTAGATCGCGCCAATGAGCAGTTCTTC. Translation gives CASSPPGLDRANEQFF. The V and J genes are TRBV18 and TRBJ2-1; 8 positions agree with TRBD2. The CDR3 has 16 residues. The ends lost 0 bases at V and 6 bases at J; junction bases unmatched: 7. Per germline, CDR1 KGHSH and CDR2 LQKENI.

This clone was recorded a few times. The junction departs from germline at one end; a sequencing error may be responsible. The V and J genes are TRBV7-7 and TRBJ2-2; D not certain. This CDR3 has 14 residues. The germline V gene encodes CDR1 SSHAT and CDR2 FNYEAQ (reference sequence). CDR3: CASSLNYNTGELFF. CDR3 sequence (DNA): TGTGCTAGCAGTCTGAACTATAACACCGGGGAGCTGTTTTTT. Full variable domain (remainder filled in from reference TRBV7-7 and TRBJ2-2): GAGVSQSPRYKVTKRGQDVTLRCDPISSHATLYWYQQALGQGPEFLTYFNYEAQPDKSGLPSDRFSAERPEGSISTLTIQRTEQRDSAMYRCASSLNYNTGELFFGEGSRLTVL.

V usage is TRBV6-5 and J usage is TRBJ1-5; tentatively, D is TRBD1 (5 bases). This CDR3 spans 13 amino acids. Germline values: CDR1 MNHEY, CDR2 SVGAGI. V was cut by 0 bases and J by 9 bases, with 9 bases left in between. CDR3 region: CASSYSRGSPQHF. CDR3 bases: TGTGCCAGCAGTTACTCTCGGGGCTCGCCCCAGCATTTT.

The J gene is TRBJ1-5, the V gene TRBV19; the D is unclear. This CDR3 has 14 amino acids. V lost 3 bases and J lost 4, with 10 bases in between. Per the germline V gene, CDR1 is LNHDA and CDR2 is SQIVND (reference sequence). The DNA for the CDR3 is TGTGCCAGTAGTATGCCACGGGAAAATCAGCCCCAGCATTTT. This codes for CASSMPRENQPQHF.

J is TRBJ2-1 and V is TRBV5-1; 11 nucleotides agree with TRBD2. Germline loops: CDR1 SGHRS, CDR2 YFSETQ. The trim removed 0 bases at V and 7 bases at J, leaving 3 bases unmatched. The CDR3 consists of 15 residues. The CDR3 DNA follows: TGCGCCAGCAGCTTGGCCCCTAGCGGGAGGAATGAGCAGTTCTTC. Translated, it gives CASSLAPSGRNEQFF.

The V call is TRBV5-8, the J call TRBJ1-1; D remains ambiguous. The CDR3 is made up of 14 amino acids. The ends were cut back, 4 bases at V and 7 bases at J, with 17 bases in the middle. CDR1 is SGHTS and CDR2 is YDEGEE in the germline V gene. The CDR3 sequence: CASSMEVFGSEAFF. CDR3 sequence (DNA): TGTGCCAGCAGCATGGAGGTTTTTGGGAGTGAAGCTTTCTTT.

This chain joins TRBV11-2 and TRBJ2-5; D is ambiguous. Germline CDR1 and CDR2: SGHAT and FQNNGV. The CDR3 is made up of 15 amino acids. The V and J ends lost 8 bases and 7 bases respectively, with 23 bases between them. The CDR3 loop reads CASLPEMAGVGTQYF. The CDR3 DNA sequence: TGTGCCAGCCTGCCGGAGATGGCAGGCGTTGGGACCCAGTACTTC.

This clone was seen a handful of times. This chain uses TRBV19 with TRBJ2-7, with a possible D match to TRBD2 (6 bases). The V end was cut by 3 bases, the J end by 6 bases, with 12 bases between. Germline CDR1 LNHDA, CDR2 SQIVND (reference sequence). The CDR3 is made up of 13 amino acids. CDR3 sequence reads: CASSIGAGLEQYF. The CDR3 region has the DNA TGTGCCAGTAGTATCGGGGCGGGACTCGAGCAGTACTTC.

The V call is TRBV19, the J call TRBJ2-2; D perhaps matches TRBD2 (6 bases). Germline V gene sequence: CDR1 LNHDA, CDR2 SQIVND (reference sequence). V lost 7 bases and J lost 4, with 13 bases in between. The CDR3 contains 14 residues. Here the CDR3 DNA reads TGTGCCAGTACCATACTAGCCGGCACCGGGGAGCTGTTTTTT. It encodes CASTILAGTGELFF.

This clone appeared a single time. V usage is TRBV28 and J usage is TRBJ1-1; 9 nucleotides align to TRBD1. The CDR3 length is 16 residues. In germline, CDR1 is MDHEN, CDR2 SYDVKM. V trimming: 6 bases; J trimming: 0 bases; junction bases outside the gene matches: 8. The DNA for the CDR3 is TGTGCCAGCAGCCGCGACAGGGGGGCACTGAACACTGAAGCTTTCTTT. Its protein is CASSRDRGALNTEAFF.

The genes are TRBV5-1 and TRBJ1-4, with D possibly being TRBD1 (6 bases). V was cut by 2 bases and J by 4 bases, with 15 bases left in between. CDR1 is SGHRS, CDR2 YFSETQ, per germline. There are 16 residues in the CDR3. The CDR3 sequence: CASSLQGGRNNEKLFF. The CDR3 coding sequence is TGCGCCAGCAGCTTACAGGGAGGTCGGAATAATGAAAAACTGTTTTTT.

This clone showed up just a few times. The junction departs from germline at one end; a sequencing error may be responsible. This rearrangement joins TRBV10-3 to TRBJ2-2; 10 bases line up with TRBD2. The germline V gene encodes CDR1 ENHRY and CDR2 SYGVKD. This CDR3 is 14 amino acids long. CDR3 region: CAITEREGAGELFF. In nucleotides, the CDR3 is TGTGCCATCACTGAGCGGGAGGGGGCCGGGGAGCTGTTTTTT.

The chain joins TRBV5-4 to TRBJ2-3; possibly TRBD1 or TRBD2 for D (6 bases each). CDR1 is SGHNT and CDR2 is YYREEE in the germline V gene (reference sequence). The CDR3 has 15 residues. V lost 1 base to trimming and J lost 3 bases, with 12 bases between them. CDR3 loop: CASSLRGEYTDTQYF. The CDR3 DNA reads as TGTGCCAGCAGCTTGAGGGGGGAGTATACAGATACGCAGTATTTT.

This chain connects TRBV5-8 to TRBJ2-1; D remains ambiguous. Per the germline V gene, CDR1 is SGHTS and CDR2 is YDEGEE. The germline V and J ends were trimmed by 0 bases and 5 bases, with 6 bases remaining between them. The CDR3 is 13 residues long. CDR3 nucleotides: TGTGCCAGCAGCTTGGGCTACGACAATGAGCAGTTCTTC. This gives the protein CASSLGYDNEQFF.

The CDR3 is CAISGGWTSYNEQFF. CDR3 DNA sequence: TGTGCCATCAGTGGGGGATGGACTAGCTACAATGAGCAGTTCTTC. V and J are TRBV10-3 and TRBJ2-1, with TRBD2 identical over 7 bases. CDR1 is ENHRY, CDR2 SYGVKD, per germline. J lost 3 bases, V lost 4 bases, and 6 bases had no gene match. The CDR3 has 15 amino acids.